These 8 T cell receptor beta chains share one sample of origin, sequenced in a study of blood T cell repertoires in COVID-19. Sequencing was performed with immunoSEQ multiplex PCR; in TCRdb, only in-frame clones are kept and a portion is missing. The repertoire has over 130,000 clones, approximately 83% of them found once; the top ten carry approximately 3.9%. Sequencing used peripheral blood. Receptors originate from a woman aged 60 to 75 with acute or convalescent COVID-19.

The chain couples TRBV7-9 to TRBJ1-1; D call uncertain. Germline V gene sequence: CDR1 SEHNR, CDR2 FQNEAQ (reference sequence). V was clipped by 1 base and J by 3 bases, with 12 bases between them. This CDR3 has 15 residues. CDR3 sequence (DNA): TGTGCCAGCAGCTTAGGGATAGGTCGGGACACTGAAGCTTTCTTT. It encodes CASSLGIGRDTEAFF.

This rearrangement joins TRBV2 to TRBJ2-1; the D gene is possibly TRBD2 (6 bases). V lost 5 bases, J lost 0 bases, and 8 bases lay in between. The germline gives CDR1 SNHLY, CDR2 FYNNEI. This CDR3 contains 14 residues. CDR3 loop: CASSRDFSYNEQFF. The CDR3, as DNA: TGTGCCAGCAGTAGGGACTTCTCCTACAATGAGCAGTTCTTC.

The genes are TRBV2 and TRBJ1-2; 7 positions agree with TRBD1. The CDR3 has 14 amino acids. CDR1 and CDR2 (germline): SNHLY, FYNNEI. Losses at the gene ends were 6 bases for V and 7 bases for J; bases not matched to a gene: 11. DNA of the CDR3: TGTGCCAGCAGGACCGGGACAGTGACATCTGGCTACACCTTC. This translates into CASRTGTVTSGYTF.

The chain employs TRBV4-3 and TRBJ2-5; D gene uncertain. The CDR3 length is 15 residues. The germline V gene encodes CDR1 LGHNA and CDR2 YSLEER. Trimming took 0 bases from V and 4 from J, leaving 12 bases between them. The CDR3 reads CASSQDPAFPETQYF. DNA for the CDR3: TGCGCCAGCAGCCAAGACCCCGCGTTTCCAGAGACCCAGTACTTC.

V and J are TRBV9 and TRBJ2-1, with TRBD2 matching 9 bases. Looked up from germline, CDR1 is SGDLS and CDR2 is YYNGEE. This CDR3 comprises 15 residues. V was clipped by 0 bases and J by 6 bases; unmatched bases: 4. CDR3 bases: TGTGCCAGCAGCGTAGTCGGCGGGAGGGCCAATGAGCAGTTCTTC. As protein: CASSVVGGRANEQFF.

The chain carries TRBV28 and TRBJ2-5; D uncertain. Germline V gene sequence: CDR1 MDHEN, CDR2 SYDVKM. The V end lost 3 bases, the J end lost 4 bases, and 9 bases lay between the germline ends. CDR3 length equals 13 residues. CDR3 DNA: TGTGCCAGCAGTTTCCCTATGCGAGAGACCCAGTACTTC. It is translated as CASSFPMRETQYF. The variable domain in full, completed from reference TRBV28 and TRBJ2-5, reads DVKVTQSSRYLVKRTGEKVFLECVQDMDHENMFWYRQDPGLGLRLIYFSYDVKMKEKGDIPEGYSVSREKKERFSLILESASTNQTSMYLCASSFPMRETQYFGPGTRLLVL.

The chain is built from TRBV11-2 and TRBJ2-4; TRBD1 agrees at 9 bases. After removal of 4 bases from V and 8 bases from J, the junction contained 6 bases not matched to a gene. The germline CDR1 and CDR2 sequences are SGHAT and FQNNGV. The CDR3 contains 14 residues. CDR3 residues: CASSSTTGGDIQYF. Here the CDR3 DNA reads TGTGCCAGCAGCTCCACGACAGGGGGGGACATTCAGTACTTC. Together with reference TRBV11-2 and TRBJ2-4, the CDR3 gives the full variable domain: EAGVAQSPRYKIIEKRQSVAFWCNPISGHATLYWYQQILGQGPKLLIQFQNNGVVDDSQLPKDRFSAERLKGVDSTLKIQPAKLEDSAVYLCASSSTTGGDIQYFGAGTRLSVL.

V usage is TRBV5-1 and J usage is TRBJ2-3; 9 positions agree with TRBD2. V dropped 5 bases and J dropped 4; count of bases not matched to a gene: 20. Looked up from germline, CDR1 is SGHRS and CDR2 is YFSETQ. The CDR3 has 19 residues. CDR3 nucleotides: TGCGCCAGCAGTGACGGGGCTCTTGGGAGCGGGAGGACTCCAGATACGCAGTATTTT. Translated, it gives CASSDGALGSGRTPDTQYF.